The T cell receptor (beta chain) described here comes from a study of T cell changes during pregnancy in multiple sclerosis. TCRdb's table, derived via immunoSEQ multiplex PCR, lists solely in-frame clones and lacks some. Of around 70,000 clones in the sample, 91% were seen once. The sequences come from peripheral blood, collected in the second trimester of pregnancy. The clonotype was recovered from a female donor with multiple sclerosis, enrolled in a pregnancy study.

CDR3 protein: CASTRRTGSSSGNTIYF. The CDR3 DNA reads as TGTGCCAGCACCAGAAGGACAGGATCGAGCTCTGGAAACACCATATATTTT. V and J are TRBV11-2 and TRBJ1-3, with 7 bases identical to TRBD1. Losses at the gene ends were 7 bases for V and 0 bases for J; bases not matched to a gene: 12. CDR3 length: 17 residues. Germline CDR1 is SGHAT and CDR2 is FQNNGV.